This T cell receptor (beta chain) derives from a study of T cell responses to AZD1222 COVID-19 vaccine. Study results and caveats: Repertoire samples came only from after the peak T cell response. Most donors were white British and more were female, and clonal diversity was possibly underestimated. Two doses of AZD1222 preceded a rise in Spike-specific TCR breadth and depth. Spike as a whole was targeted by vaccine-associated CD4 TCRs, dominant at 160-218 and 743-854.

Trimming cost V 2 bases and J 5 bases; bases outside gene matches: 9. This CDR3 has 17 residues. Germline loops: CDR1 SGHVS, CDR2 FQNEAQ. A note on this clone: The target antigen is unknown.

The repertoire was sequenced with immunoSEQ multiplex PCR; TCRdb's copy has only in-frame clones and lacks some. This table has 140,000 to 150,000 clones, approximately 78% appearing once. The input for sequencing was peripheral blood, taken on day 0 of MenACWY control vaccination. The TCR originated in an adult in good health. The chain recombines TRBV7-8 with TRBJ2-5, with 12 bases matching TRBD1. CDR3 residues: CASSLSRDRGQEETQYF. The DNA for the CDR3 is TGTGCCAGCAGCTTATCGAGGGACAGGGGGCAGGAGGAGACCCAGTACTTC.